These 23 T cell receptor beta chains were all obtained from the same sample, sequenced in a study of shared clonotypes between healthy human individuals. The protocol was immunoSEQ multiplex PCR, while the TCRdb copy is restricted to in-frame clones and leaves out a portion. This table has 950,000 to 1,100,000 clones, roughly 70% appearing once. Sequences were obtained from memory CD4+ T cells sorted from blood. Subset denoted: CD45RA-negative fraction. Every receptor here comes from a man between 18 and 35 years old in good health.

This clone was recorded at least ten times. The chain uses TRBV10-3 and TRBJ2-1; tentatively, D is TRBD1 (6 bases). CDR3 size: 13 residues. Trimming took off 7 bases at V and 3 bases at J, with 10 bases between the two ends. Germline CDR1 is ENHRY and CDR2 is SYGVKD. CDR3 amino acids: CAITGQRYNEQFF. CDR3 DNA sequence: TGTGCCATCACAGGACAGCGCTACAATGAGCAGTTCTTC.

V usage is TRBV7-3 and J usage is TRBJ2-2; D uncertain. Trimming stripped 8 bases from V and 2 bases from J, with 9 bases between. The CDR3 consists of 13 residues. Germline assignment: CDR1 SGHTA and CDR2 FQGTGA. For the CDR3, the DNA is TGTGCCAGCTCTAACTTCAACACCGGGGAGCTGTTTTTT. It encodes CASSNFNTGELFF.

This chain joins TRBV28 and TRBJ2-7; D is ambiguous. CDR3 length: 12 residues. Deletions cut 8 bases from V and 2 bases from J, with 10 bases between. Germline V gene data show CDR1 as MDHEN and CDR2 as SYDVKM. The CDR3 loop reads CASRAAPYEQYF. The DNA for the CDR3 is TGTGCCAGCCGGGCAGCCCCCTACGAGCAGTACTTC.

In DNA, the CDR3 is TGTGCCAGCAGTGCGGAACAGGCTATACCCTACGAGCAGTACTTC. Its translation: CASSAEQAIPYEQYF. The chain employs TRBV2 and TRBJ2-7; possible D gene TRBD1, 5 bases. Germline CDR1 SNHLY, CDR2 FYNNEI. CDR3 size: 15 residues. The V gene lost 4 bases and the J gene lost 2 bases, with 15 bases spanning the gap.

The count of this clone is one. The chain employs TRBV7-6 and TRBJ2-5; tentatively, D is TRBD1 (6 bases). Trimming took off 3 bases at V and 2 bases at J, with 16 bases between the two ends. Germline CDR1 SGHVS, CDR2 FNYEAQ. The CDR3 covers 16 residues. The CDR3 bases are TGTGCCAGCAGCTTTAGCCCCTCGACAGGTCAAGAGACCCAGTACTTC. This gives the protein CASSFSPSTGQETQYF.

Notes on this clone: Compared with germline, one end of the junction differs, possibly owing to a read error. This sequence joins TRBV6-5 and TRBJ2-7; D perhaps matches TRBD2 (6 bases). The CDR3 runs 14 residues. CDR1 and CDR2 (germline): MNHEY, SVGAGI. The CDR3 nucleotides read TGTGCCAGCAGGTGGGCTAGCGCCTCCTCCGAGCAGTACTTC. This gives the protein CASRWASASSEQYF.

The V gene is TRBV11-3, the J gene TRBJ2-1; tentatively, D is TRBD2 (5 bases). Trimming left V 5 bases short and J 5 bases short, with 16 bases between. This CDR3 has 15 amino acids. Germline values: CDR1 SGHNT, CDR2 YENEEA. The CDR3 DNA sequence: TGTGCCAGCAGCCTCGATCGTTTGCGGGACAATGAGCAGTTCTTC. This sequence encodes CASSLDRLRDNEQFF.

The chain combines TRBV30 with TRBJ1-6, with a weak D call TRBD1 (6 bases). Between the trimmed V and J ends, which lost 5 bases and 10 bases, there was a span of 15 bases. There are 13 residues in the CDR3. Per germline, CDR1 GTSNPN and CDR2 SVGIG (reference sequence). CDR3 sequence reads: CAWARGSNSPLHF. In DNA, the CDR3 is TGTGCCTGGGCCAGGGGCAGCAACTCACCCCTCCACTTT.

The J gene is TRBJ2-7, the V gene TRBV5-1; 7 nucleotides match TRBD1. The CDR3 is made up of 15 amino acids. With V trimmed by 5 bases and J by 3 bases, 11 bases remained unmatched. Germline CDR1 is SGHRS and CDR2 is YFSETQ. In DNA, the CDR3 is TGCGCCAGCAGAAGGTCCGGGACAGAAAACTACGAGCAGTACTTC. Its translation: CASRRSGTENYEQYF.

The chain carries TRBV5-6 and TRBJ2-1, with 7 bases identical to TRBD1. The CDR3 is 14 amino acids. The V gene end was trimmed by 5 bases and the J gene end by 9 bases; junction bases not matched to a gene: 11. Germline values: CDR1 SGHDT, CDR2 YYEEEE. In DNA form, the CDR3 reads TGTGCCAGCAGGAAAGATACAGGGGTTGGTGAGCAGTTCTTC. Translated, it gives CASRKDTGVGEQFF.

V usage is TRBV7-9 and J usage is TRBJ1-2; D not certain. Germline V CDR1 and CDR2: SEHNR, FQNEAQ (reference sequence). The length of the CDR3 is 12 residues. Trimming stripped 7 bases from V and 4 bases from J, with 10 bases between. The CDR3 coding sequence is TGTGCCAGCACCAAATTGGCCTATGGCTACACCTTC. Protein: CASTKLAYGYTF.

The V and J genes are TRBV6-1 and TRBJ1-5; D remains unclear. Germline V gene data show CDR1 as MNHNS and CDR2 as SASEGT. The germline V and J ends were trimmed by 8 bases and 4 bases, with 12 bases remaining between them. The CDR3 extends over 13 amino acids. The CDR3 loop is CASGVAGNQPQHF. The CDR3 DNA reads TGTGCCAGCGGCGTAGCGGGAAATCAGCCCCAGCATTTT.

This clone was observed a handful of times. This chain connects TRBV6-1 to TRBJ1-2; 12 bases are shared with TRBD1. CDR1 and CDR2 (germline): MNHNS, SASEGT. CDR3 length: 15 amino acids. V lost 4 bases, J lost 4 bases, and 4 bases stayed unmatched. This chain's CDR3 is CASSAGTGGGYGYTF. The CDR3 DNA sequence: TGTGCCAGCAGTGCGGGGACAGGGGGCGGCTATGGCTACACCTTC.

A note on this clone: The same CDR3 arises from other DNA sequences in this sample as well. V usage is TRBV27 and J usage is TRBJ2-2; D not resolved. Deletions cut 5 bases from V and 6 bases from J, with 7 bases between. This CDR3 contains 12 residues. Germline CDR1 and CDR2: MNHEY and SMNVEV (reference sequence). CDR3 sequence (DNA): TGTGCCAGCAGTCGGCCGGCCGGGGAGCTGTTTTTT. Its protein product is CASSRPAGELFF.

This clone was seen only once. The chain joins TRBV9 to TRBJ1-6, with a tentative D call TRBD1 (6 bases). This CDR3 is 17 amino acids long. With 3 bases removed from V and 3 bases from J, the gap between germline ends came to 16 bases. The germline V gene has CDR1 SGDLS and CDR2 YYNGEE. The CDR3 nucleotides are TGTGCCAGCAGCGCCGGAACAGGGAGTAACTATAATTCACCCCTCCACTTT. Amino acids: CASSAGTGSNYNSPLHF. Looking up the rest from reference TRBV9 and TRBJ1-6 gives the full variable domain: DSGVTQTPKHLITATGQRVTLRCSPRSGDLSVYWYQQSLDQGLQFLIQYYNGEERAKGNILERFSAQQFPDLHSELNLSSLELGDSALYFCASSAGTGSNYNSPLHFGNGTRLTVT.

Of note for this clone: A much larger clonotype is one base distant, so this may be a read error. The chain joins TRBV28 to TRBJ2-2; 10 nucleotides line up with TRBD2. Germline V gene sequence: CDR1 MDHEN, CDR2 SYDVKM. CDR3 size: 16 residues. V shed 6 bases and J 1 base; nucleotides not matched to a gene: 5. The CDR3 bases are TGTGCCAGCAGACAAAGGACTAGCGGGAACACCGGGGAGCTGTTTTTT. Its translation is CASRQRTSGNTGELFF.

A note on this clone: Different DNA sequences within this sample yield the same CDR3. The chain couples TRBV4-1 to TRBJ1-3, with 8 bases identical to TRBD1. Germline V gives CDR1 MGHRA, CDR2 YSYEKL. The V gene end was trimmed by 3 bases and the J gene end by 1 base; junction bases not matched to a gene: 2. This CDR3 is built from 15 residues. Written as DNA, the CDR3 is TGCGCCAGCAGCCAGGACAGGGCTTCTGGAAACACCATATATTTT. Its protein is CASSQDRASGNTIYF.

This rearrangement joins TRBV7-2 to TRBJ2-1, with no clear D. The CDR3 sequence is 13 residues long. Germline V gene data show CDR1 as SGHTA and CDR2 as FQGNSA. V gave up 5 bases and J gave up 3 bases, with 8 bases separating them. Here the CDR3 DNA reads TGTGCCAGCAGCCTCCCCCACTACAATGAGCAGTTCTTC. It is translated as CASSLPHYNEQFF.

This chain joins TRBV7-8 and TRBJ2-3; weak D call: TRBD2 (6 bases). The CDR3 contains 15 residues. Deletions cut 5 bases from V and 1 base from J, with 13 bases between. The germline V gene has CDR1 SGHVS and CDR2 FQNEAQ. CDR3 nucleotide sequence: TGTGCCAGCAGCCAGAGAGCGGGCCGCACAGATACGCAGTATTTT. Its protein is CASSQRAGRTDTQYF.

This clone has a single count. V gene TRBV2 combines with J gene TRBJ2-7, with D perhaps TRBD1 (5 bases). Trimming shortened V by 3 bases and J by 3 bases, and 9 bases separated the two germline ends. This CDR3 is built from 13 residues. Germline V gene sequence: CDR1 SNHLY, CDR2 FYNNEI. The CDR3 region is CASSDYRRYEQYF. The DNA of the CDR3 is TGTGCCAGCAGTGACTACAGGCGCTACGAGCAGTACTTC. The complete variable domain, with remaining parts taken from reference TRBV2 and TRBJ2-7, reads EPEVTQTPSHQVTQMGQEVILRCVPISNHLYFYWYRQILGQKVEFLVSFYNNEISEKSEIFDDQFSVERPDGSNFTLKIRSTKLEDSAMYFCASSDYRRYEQYFGPGTRLTVT.

This clone was detected a few times. The chain joins TRBV6-1 to TRBJ1-1; TRBD1 is a possible D gene (5 bases). Germline V CDR1 and CDR2: MNHNS, SASEGT. The germline V and J ends were trimmed by 1 base and 10 bases, with 10 bases remaining between them. The CDR3 runs to 12 residues. CDR3 nucleotides: TGTGCCAGCAGTGAAGAGGTAAGGGGAGCTTTCTTT. Translation: CASSEEVRGAFF.

This chain links TRBV5-1 with TRBJ1-3; weak D call: TRBD1 (5 bases). Trimming took 0 bases from V and 0 from J, leaving 10 bases between them. The CDR3 is made up of 16 amino acids. Per germline, CDR1 SGHRS and CDR2 YFSETQ. DNA for the CDR3: TGCGCCAGCAGCTTGGGACAGTCCTTCTCTGGAAACACCATATATTTT. Translating it yields CASSLGQSFSGNTIYF.

The count of this clone is one. The chain has TRBV6-1 and TRBJ2-2, with TRBD1 matching 8 bases. V was pared by 5 bases and J by 4 bases, with 3 bases of the junction left unmatched. The CDR3 runs to 14 residues. Germline CDR1 MNHNS, CDR2 SASEGT. CDR3 sequence: CASSNRGSTGELFF. As DNA, the CDR3 is TGTGCCAGCAGTAACAGGGGGAGCACCGGGGAGCTGTTTTTT.